The TCR beta chain described here comes from a study of shared clonotypes between healthy human individuals. Concerning this clone: Other DNA sequences in the same sample also yield this CDR3.

The CDR3 has 12 amino acids. With 0 bases removed from V and 4 bases from J, the gap between germline ends came to 2 bases. CDR1 and CDR2 (germline): WSHSY, SAAADI. Sequencing was at deep level. Clones were sequenced by immunoSEQ multiplex PCR, and TCRdb holds only the in-frame ones, with some missing. The sample yields just over 2,000,000 clones, roughly 94% seen once. The sample comprised naive CD4+ T cells sorted from blood. Described subset: CD45RA+ positively selected. This receptor was taken from a man aged 18 to 29 in good health. The J gene is TRBJ2-3, the V gene TRBV10-2; D gene unclear. CDR3 in DNA: TGCGCCAGCAGTGAGTCACCAGATACGCAGTATTTT. Encoded protein: CASSESPDTQYF.